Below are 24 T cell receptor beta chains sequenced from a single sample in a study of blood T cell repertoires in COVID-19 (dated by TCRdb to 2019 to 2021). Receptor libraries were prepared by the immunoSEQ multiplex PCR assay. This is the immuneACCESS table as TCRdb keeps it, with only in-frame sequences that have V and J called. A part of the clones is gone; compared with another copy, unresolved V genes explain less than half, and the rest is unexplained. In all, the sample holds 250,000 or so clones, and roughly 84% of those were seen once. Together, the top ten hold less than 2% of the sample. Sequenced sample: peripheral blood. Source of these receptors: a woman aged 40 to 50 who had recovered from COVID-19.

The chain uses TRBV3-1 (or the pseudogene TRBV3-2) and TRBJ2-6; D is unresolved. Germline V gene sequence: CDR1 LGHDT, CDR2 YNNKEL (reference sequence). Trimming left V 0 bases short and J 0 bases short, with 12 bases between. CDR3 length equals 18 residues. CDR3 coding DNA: TGTGCCAGCAGCCAAGATTATGACTGGTACTCTGGGGCCAACGTCCTGACTTTC. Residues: CASSQDYDWYSGANVLTF.

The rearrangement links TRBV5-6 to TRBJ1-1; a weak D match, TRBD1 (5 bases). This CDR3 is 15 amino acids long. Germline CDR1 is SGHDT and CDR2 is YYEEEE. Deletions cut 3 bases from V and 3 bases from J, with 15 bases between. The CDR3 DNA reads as TGTGCCAGCAGCTCTCCCAGGGATGGGGACACTGAAGCTTTCTTT. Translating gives CASSSPRDGDTEAFF.

CDR3 loop: CASSQDPGLNTEAFF. For the CDR3, the DNA is TGTGCCAGCAGCCAAGATCCAGGGTTGAACACTGAAGCTTTCTTT. The rearrangement links TRBV3-1 (or the pseudogene TRBV3-2) to TRBJ1-1, with a possible D match to TRBD1 (5 bases). CDR1 and CDR2 from the germline V gene are LGHDT and YNNKEL (reference sequence). The CDR3 extends over 15 amino acids. Trimming took off 0 bases at V and 0 bases at J, with 8 bases between the two ends.

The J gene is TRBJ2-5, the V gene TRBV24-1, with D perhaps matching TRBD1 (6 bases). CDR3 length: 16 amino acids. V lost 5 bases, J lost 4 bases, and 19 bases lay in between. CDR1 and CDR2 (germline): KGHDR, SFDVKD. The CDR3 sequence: CATSGTYRESRETQYF. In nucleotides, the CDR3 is TGTGCCACCAGTGGGACCTACAGGGAGAGTAGAGAGACCCAGTACTTC.

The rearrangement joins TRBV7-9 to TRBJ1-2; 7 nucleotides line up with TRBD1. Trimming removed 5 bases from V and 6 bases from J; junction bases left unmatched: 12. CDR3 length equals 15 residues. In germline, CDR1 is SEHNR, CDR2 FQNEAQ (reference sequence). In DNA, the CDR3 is TGTGCCAGCAGCACTCGGGCGGGGGGACAGAATGGCTACACCTTC. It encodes CASSTRAGGQNGYTF.

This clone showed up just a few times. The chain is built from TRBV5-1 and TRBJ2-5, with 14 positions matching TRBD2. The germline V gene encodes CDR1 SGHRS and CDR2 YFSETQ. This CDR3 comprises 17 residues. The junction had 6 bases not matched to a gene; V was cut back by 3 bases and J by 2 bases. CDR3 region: CASSSGLAGGFQETQYF. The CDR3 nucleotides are TGCGCCAGCAGCTCTGGACTAGCGGGGGGCTTTCAAGAGACCCAGTACTTC.

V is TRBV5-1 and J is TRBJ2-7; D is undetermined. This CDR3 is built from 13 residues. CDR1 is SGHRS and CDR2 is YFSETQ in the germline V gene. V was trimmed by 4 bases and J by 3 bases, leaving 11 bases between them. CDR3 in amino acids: CASSETGFYEQYF. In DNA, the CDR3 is TGCGCCAGCAGCGAGACTGGTTTCTACGAGCAGTACTTC.

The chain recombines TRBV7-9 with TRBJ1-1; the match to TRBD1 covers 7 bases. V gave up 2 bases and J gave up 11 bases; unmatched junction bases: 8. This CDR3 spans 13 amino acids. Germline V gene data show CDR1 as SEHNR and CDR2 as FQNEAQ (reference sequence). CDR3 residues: CASSLNLGGRAFF. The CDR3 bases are TGTGCCAGCAGCTTAAATTTAGGGGGCAGGGCTTTCTTT.

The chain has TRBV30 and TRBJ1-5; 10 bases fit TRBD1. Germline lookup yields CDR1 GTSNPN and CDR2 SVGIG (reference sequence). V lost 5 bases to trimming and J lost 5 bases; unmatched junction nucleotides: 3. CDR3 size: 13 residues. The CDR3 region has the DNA TGTGCCTGGGGCGGACAGGGGGATCAGCCCCAGCATTTT. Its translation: CAWGGQGDQPQHF. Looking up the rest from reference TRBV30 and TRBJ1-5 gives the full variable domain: SQTIHQWPATLVQPVGSPLSLECTVEGTSNPNLYWYRQAAGRGLQLLFYSVGIGQISSEVPQNLSASRPQDRQFILSSKKLLLSDSGFYLCAWGGQGDQPQHFGDGTRLSIL.

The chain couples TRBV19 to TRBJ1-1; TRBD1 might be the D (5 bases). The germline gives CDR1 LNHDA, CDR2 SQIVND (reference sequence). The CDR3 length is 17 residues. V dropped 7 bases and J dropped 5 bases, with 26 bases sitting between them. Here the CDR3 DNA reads TGTGCCAGTACCGATGTCCAGGGTTGGTGGGGATTAACTGAAGCTTTCTTT. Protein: CASTDVQGWWGLTEAFF.

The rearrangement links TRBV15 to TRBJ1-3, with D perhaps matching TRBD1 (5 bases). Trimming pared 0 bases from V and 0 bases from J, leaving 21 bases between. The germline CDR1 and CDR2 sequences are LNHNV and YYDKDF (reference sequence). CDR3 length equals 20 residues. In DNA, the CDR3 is TGTGCCACCAGCAGAGACAGGGTCCGTAACCCGAACAGCTCTGGAAACACCATATATTTT. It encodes CATSRDRVRNPNSSGNTIYF.

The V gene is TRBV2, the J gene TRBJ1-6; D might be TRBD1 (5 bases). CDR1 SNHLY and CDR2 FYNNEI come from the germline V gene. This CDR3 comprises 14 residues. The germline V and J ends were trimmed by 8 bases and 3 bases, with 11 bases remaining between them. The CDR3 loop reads CASGGSGYNSPLHF. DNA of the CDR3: TGTGCCAGCGGGGGGTCGGGCTATAATTCACCCCTCCACTTT.

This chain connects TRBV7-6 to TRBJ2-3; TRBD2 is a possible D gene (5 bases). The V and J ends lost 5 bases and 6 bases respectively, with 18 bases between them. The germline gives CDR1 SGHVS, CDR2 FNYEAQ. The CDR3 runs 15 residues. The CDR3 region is CASSPRHGADDTQYF. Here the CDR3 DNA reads TGTGCCAGCAGCCCGAGACACGGAGCGGATGATACGCAGTATTTT.

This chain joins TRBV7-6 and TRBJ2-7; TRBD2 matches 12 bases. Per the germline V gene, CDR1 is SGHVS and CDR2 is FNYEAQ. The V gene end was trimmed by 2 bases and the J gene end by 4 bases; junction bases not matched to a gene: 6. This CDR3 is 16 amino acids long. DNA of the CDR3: TGTGCCAGCAGCTTAAGACTAGCGGGGGCCTTATACGAGCAGTACTTC. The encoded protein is CASSLRLAGALYEQYF.

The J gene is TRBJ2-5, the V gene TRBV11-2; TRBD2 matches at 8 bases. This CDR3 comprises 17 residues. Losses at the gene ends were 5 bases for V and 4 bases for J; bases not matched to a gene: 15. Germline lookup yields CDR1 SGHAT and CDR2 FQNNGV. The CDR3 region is CASSPRKRGWYGETQYF. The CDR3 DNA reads TGTGCCAGCAGCCCCCGCAAGCGGGGGTGGTATGGAGAGACCCAGTACTTC.

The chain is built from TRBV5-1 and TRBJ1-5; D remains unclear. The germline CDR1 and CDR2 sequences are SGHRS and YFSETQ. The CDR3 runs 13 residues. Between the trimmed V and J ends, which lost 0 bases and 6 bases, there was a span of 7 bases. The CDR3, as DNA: TGCGCCAGCAGCTTGGATCTCGGTCAGCCCCAGCATTTT. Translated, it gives CASSLDLGQPQHF.

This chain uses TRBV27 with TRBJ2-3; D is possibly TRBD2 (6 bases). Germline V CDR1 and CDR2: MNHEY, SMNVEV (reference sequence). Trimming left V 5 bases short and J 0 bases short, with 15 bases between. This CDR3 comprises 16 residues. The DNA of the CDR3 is TGTGCCAGCAGTGCCCCGGGACTTCGGAGCACAGATACGCAGTATTTT. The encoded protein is CASSAPGLRSTDTQYF.

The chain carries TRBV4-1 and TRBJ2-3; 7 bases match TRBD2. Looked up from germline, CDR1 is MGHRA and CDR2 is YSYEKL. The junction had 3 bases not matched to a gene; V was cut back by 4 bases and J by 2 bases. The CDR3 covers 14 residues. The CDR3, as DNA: TGCGCCAGCAGCCTCGGGACTAACACAGATACGCAGTATTTT. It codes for CASSLGTNTDTQYF.

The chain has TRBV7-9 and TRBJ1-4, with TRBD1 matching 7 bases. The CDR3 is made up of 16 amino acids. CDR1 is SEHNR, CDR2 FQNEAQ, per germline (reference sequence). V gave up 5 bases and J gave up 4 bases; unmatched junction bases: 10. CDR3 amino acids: CASSPIPGTVNEKLFF. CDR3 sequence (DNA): TGTGCCAGCAGCCCAATCCCCGGGACAGTTAATGAAAAACTGTTTTTT.

The CDR3 DNA reads as TGTGCCAGCAGCTCCCGCGGCTCACGGGGAAACACCATATATTTT. Amino acid sequence: CASSSRGSRGNTIYF. The rearrangement links TRBV7-2 to TRBJ1-3; D unclear. In germline, CDR1 is SGHTA, CDR2 FQGNSA. Trimming pared 4 bases from V and 4 bases from J, leaving 14 bases between. The CDR3 runs to 15 residues.

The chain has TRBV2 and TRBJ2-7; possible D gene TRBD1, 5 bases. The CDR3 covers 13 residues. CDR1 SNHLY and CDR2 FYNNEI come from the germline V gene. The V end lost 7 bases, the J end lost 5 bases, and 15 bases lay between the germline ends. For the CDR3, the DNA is TGTGCCAGCACCAGGGATGGGGTTGACGAGCAGTACTTC. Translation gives CASTRDGVDEQYF.

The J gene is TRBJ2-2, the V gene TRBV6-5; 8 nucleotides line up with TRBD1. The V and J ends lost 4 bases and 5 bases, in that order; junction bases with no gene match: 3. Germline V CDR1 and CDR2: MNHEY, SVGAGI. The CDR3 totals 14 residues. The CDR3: CASSWTGKTGELFF. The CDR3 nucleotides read TGTGCCAGCAGTTGGACAGGGAAAACCGGGGAGCTGTTTTTT.

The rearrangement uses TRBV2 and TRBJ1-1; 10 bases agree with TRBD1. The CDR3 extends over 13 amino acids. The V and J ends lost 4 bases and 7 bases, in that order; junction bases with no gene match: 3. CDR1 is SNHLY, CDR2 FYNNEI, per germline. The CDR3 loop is CASSGQGANEAFF. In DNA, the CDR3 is TGTGCCAGCAGTGGACAGGGGGCGAATGAAGCTTTCTTT.

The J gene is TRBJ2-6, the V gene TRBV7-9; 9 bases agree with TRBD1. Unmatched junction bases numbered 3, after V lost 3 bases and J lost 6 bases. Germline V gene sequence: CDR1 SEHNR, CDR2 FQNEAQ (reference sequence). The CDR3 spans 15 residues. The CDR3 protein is CASSFTGGAANVLTF. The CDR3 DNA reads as TGTGCCAGCAGCTTTACAGGGGGCGCGGCCAACGTCCTGACTTTC.